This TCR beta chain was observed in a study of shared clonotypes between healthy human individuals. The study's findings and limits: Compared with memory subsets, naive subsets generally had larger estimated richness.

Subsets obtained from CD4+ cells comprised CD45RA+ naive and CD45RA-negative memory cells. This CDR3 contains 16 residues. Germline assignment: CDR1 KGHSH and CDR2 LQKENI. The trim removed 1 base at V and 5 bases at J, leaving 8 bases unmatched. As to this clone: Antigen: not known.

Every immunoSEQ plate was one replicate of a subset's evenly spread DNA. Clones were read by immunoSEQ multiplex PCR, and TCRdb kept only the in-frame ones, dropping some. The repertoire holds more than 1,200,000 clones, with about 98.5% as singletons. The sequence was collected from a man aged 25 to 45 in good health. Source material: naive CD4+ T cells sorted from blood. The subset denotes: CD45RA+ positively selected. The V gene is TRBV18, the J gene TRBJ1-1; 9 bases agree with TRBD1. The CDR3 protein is CASSPLRGTGRTEAFF. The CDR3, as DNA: TGTGCCAGCTCACCACTACGTGGGACAGGGAGGACTGAAGCTTTCTTT.